The subject of this entry is one T cell receptor beta chain. The source of the sample is a study of blood T cell repertoires in COVID-19. Whole-study context: Samples came from the United States, Italy and Spain, spanning acute and convalescent COVID-19. Sources were T cells, B-cell-depleted T cells, or PBMCs; the material itself was cDNA or gDNA.

Methods used by the authors: Cell counts per sample came from amplifying reference gene primers. The assay was immunoSEQ multiplex PCR, and TCRdb's table has in-frame clones only and misses some. That table gives V, J and clone size, and the DNA gave D and trimming. The sample has about 190,000 clones; around 80% are singletons. The V end lost 0 bases, the J end lost 4 bases, and 13 bases lay between the germline ends. CDR3 length: 16 amino acids. CDR1 and CDR2 from the germline V gene are ENHRY and SYGVKD. The sample comprised peripheral blood. The sequence derives from a man over 45 who had recovered from COVID-19. This chain uses TRBV10-3 with TRBJ2-1; tentative D call: TRBD2 (6 bases). In DNA form, the CDR3 reads TGTGCCATCAGTGAGTCGTGGCGGGATGTATACAATGAGCAGTTCTTC. Encoded protein: CAISESWRDVYNEQFF.